What follows is one T cell receptor (beta chain) and its context. The antigen is unknown. The same CDR3 can be traced to other DNA sequences in this sample. Trimming removed 2 bases at V and 1 base at J, with 9 bases between. The CDR3 has 14 amino acids. CDR1 and CDR2 from the germline V gene are SGHDT and YYEEEE. This sample was included in a study of cytomegalovirus exposure and HLA in healthy donors. Data came from immunoSEQ multiplex PCR; TCRdb stores just in-frame clones and leaves some out. The table lists 90,000 to 150,000 clones, around 87% of them singletons. Findings of the study overall: Testing in vitro showed three CMV-associated chains specific for CMV antigens.

The source is a woman aged 18-29 years in good health and CMV-seropositive. Sequenced sample: PBMCs. V is TRBV5-6 and J is TRBJ1-1; maybe TRBD1 (5 bases). In DNA form, the CDR3 reads TGTGCCAGCAGCTTCCTAACAGGGAACACTGAAGCTTTCTTT. It yields the protein CASSFLTGNTEAFF.